The 32 T cell receptor beta chains in this list originate from one sample, sequenced in a study of identical twins. TCRdb ran MiXCR on the 5' RACE reads and lists one entry per CDR3 protein. The table includes approximately 150,000 distinct CDR3 sequences, roughly 3.5% detected once. Sequenced input: memory T cells sorted from blood. These receptors were taken from a young man in good health.

This clonotype was counted at least ten times. The rearrangement links TRBV28 to TRBJ1-1; TRBD1 is a possible D gene (5 bases). The CDR3 is made up of 14 amino acids. In germline, CDR1 is MDHEN, CDR2 SYDVKM. V lost 2 bases and J 1 base, leaving 8 bases between the germline ends. The CDR3 loop is CASSLGGKNTEAFF. In DNA form, the CDR3 reads TGTGCCAGCAGTTTAGGGGGGAAGAACACTGAAGCTTTCTTT.

The table lists this clonotype with many counts. The rearrangement joins TRBV2 to TRBJ2-1, with 8 bases aligning to TRBD1. The CDR3 spans 14 residues. Germline loops: CDR1 SNHLY, CDR2 FYNNEI. V trimming: 7 bases; J trimming: 7 bases; junction bases outside the gene matches: 9. CDR3 coding DNA: TGTGCCAGCATTTATCAGGGGGCGACAAATGAGCAGTTCTTC. Protein sequence: CASIYQGATNEQFF.

At least ten counts were recorded for this clonotype. This sequence joins TRBV19 and TRBJ1-1, with TRBD1 matching 10 bases. The germline V gene encodes CDR1 LNHDA and CDR2 SQIVND (reference sequence). J gave up 4 bases and V 9 bases, and 5 bases lay outside the gene matches. This CDR3 is built from 13 residues. CDR3 region: CASRRDRGTEAFF. Written as DNA, the CDR3 is TGTGCCAGCAGGAGGGACAGGGGCACTGAAGCTTTCTTT.

Many counts were recorded for this clonotype. The gene calls are TRBV28 and TRBJ2-5; D might be TRBD2 (5 bases). The CDR3 is 12 amino acids. V shed 5 bases and J shed 10 bases, with 14 bases lying between them. In germline, CDR1 is MDHEN, CDR2 SYDVKM. The CDR3 DNA is TGTGCCAGCAGTCCAGGCCCGAGGGACCAGTACTTC. Protein: CASSPGPRDQYF.

This clonotype was observed at least ten times. The CDR3 nucleotides are TGTGCCAGCAGTGCCCGTAGGGACAGGGGTACCGAGCAGTACTTC. Amino acid sequence: CASSARRDRGTEQYF. The genes are TRBV27 and TRBJ2-7, with 10 positions matching TRBD1. CDR3 length equals 15 residues. V was pared by 5 bases and J by 6 bases, with 10 bases of the junction left unmatched. Germline V gene data show CDR1 as MNHEY and CDR2 as SMNVEV (reference sequence).

This clonotype was seen at least ten times. The rearrangement joins TRBV7-2 to TRBJ2-5; 9 positions match TRBD1. Looked up from germline, CDR1 is SGHTA and CDR2 is FQGNSA. The CDR3 spans 17 residues. The ends lost 2 bases at V and 2 bases at J; junction bases unmatched: 9. This CDR3 is CASSLTGTGSGQETQYF. The CDR3 region has the DNA TGTGCCAGCAGCTTAACCGGGACAGGGAGTGGGCAAGAGACCCAGTACTTC.

This clonotype appeared a few times. This chain joins TRBV5-1 and TRBJ2-3, with 11 bases identical to TRBD2. The CDR3 contains 17 residues. Looked up from germline, CDR1 is SGHRS and CDR2 is YFSETQ. V shed 3 bases and J 4 bases; nucleotides not matched to a gene: 10. The CDR3 region is CASSSVSGRAIADTQYF. DNA for the CDR3: TGCGCCAGCAGCTCCGTTAGCGGGAGGGCCATCGCAGATACGCAGTATTTT.

This clonotype was counted many times. CDR3 sequence: CASSLQARLAETQYF. Written as DNA, the CDR3 is TGTGCCAGCAGCTTGCAGGCTCGACTAGCAGAGACCCAGTACTTC. This chain links TRBV5-6 with TRBJ2-5, with 7 nucleotides matching TRBD2. The germline V gene has CDR1 SGHDT and CDR2 YYEEEE. Germline trimming cut 1 base from V and 4 bases from J; bases unmatched to any gene: 7. The CDR3 runs 15 residues.

This clonotype was recorded at least ten times. The chain joins TRBV7-9 to TRBJ2-3, with 7 bases lining up with TRBD2. The CDR3 runs to 17 residues. Germline assignment: CDR1 SEHNR and CDR2 FQNEAQ (reference sequence). Trimming took 5 bases from V and 0 from J; bases not matched to a gene: 11. The CDR3 region has the DNA TGTGCCAGCAGCAATTCTCGGGCTAGCGGAAGCACAGATACGCAGTATTTT. It yields the protein CASSNSRASGSTDTQYF. The full variable domain, rest sourced from reference TRBV7-9 and TRBJ2-3, is DTGVSQNPRHKITKRGQNVTFRCDPISEHNRLYWYRQTLGQGPEFLTYFQNEAQLEKSRLLSDRFSAERPKGSFSTLEIQRTEQGDSAMYLCASSNSRASGSTDTQYFGPGTRLTVL.

This clonotype was counted only a few times. This chain links TRBV4-2 with TRBJ2-7, with TRBD2 matching over 8 bases. The CDR3 is 16 amino acids. Unmatched junction bases numbered 4, after V lost 0 bases and J lost 0 bases. Germline CDR1 LGHNA, CDR2 YNFKEQ. CDR3 nucleotide sequence: TGTGCCAGCAGCCAAGAGACGGGAGGGACCTCCTACGAGCAGTACTTC. Its protein is CASSQETGGTSYEQYF.

The rearrangement links TRBV7-2 to TRBJ2-7; TRBD1 is a possible D gene (5 bases). Germline V gene data show CDR1 as SGHTA and CDR2 as FQGNSA. V lost 1 base, J lost 3 bases, and 13 bases lay in between. CDR3 length equals 15 residues. CDR3 bases: TGTGCCAGCAGCTTAGGGGTAGGGGCACTCTACGAGCAGTACTTC. This sequence encodes CASSLGVGALYEQYF.

Ten or more counts support this clonotype. This chain links TRBV19 with TRBJ2-1, with 10 positions matching TRBD1. The CDR3 sequence is 12 residues long. J lost 8 bases, V lost 8 bases, and 3 bases had no gene match. Germline V gene data show CDR1 as LNHDA and CDR2 as SQIVND (reference sequence). Written as DNA, the CDR3 is TGTGCCAGTGGGGACAGGGGTTATGAGCAGTTCTTC. It specifies CASGDRGYEQFF.

This clonotype came up many times. This sequence joins TRBV15 and TRBJ2-3; D possibly corresponds to TRBD2 (5 bases). The V and J ends lost 3 bases and 2 bases respectively, with 12 bases between them. From germline, CDR1 is LNHNV and CDR2 YYDKDF (reference sequence). The length of the CDR3 is 15 residues. The CDR3 DNA is TGTGCCACCAGCAGGTCAGGAGGATCCACAGATACGCAGTATTTT. This encodes CATSRSGGSTDTQYF.

This clonotype was seen many times. The chain links TRBV6-6 to TRBJ1-2; D possibly corresponds to TRBD1 (5 bases). Germline V gives CDR1 MNHNY, CDR2 SVGAGI (reference sequence). The V end lost 7 bases, the J end lost 4 bases, and 10 bases lay between the germline ends. The CDR3 covers 12 residues. The CDR3 DNA follows: TGTGCCAGCACCGGAGGGACCTATGGCTACACCTTC. Translation: CASTGGTYGYTF.

This clonotype was counted ten times or more. This chain joins TRBV6-5 and TRBJ2-7; D is ambiguous. V was pared by 4 bases and J by 0 bases, with 22 bases between. The germline V gene has CDR1 MNHEY and CDR2 SVGAGI. This CDR3 has 18 residues. CDR3 sequence: CASSSLTLLGKSSYEQYF. Written as DNA, the CDR3 is TGTGCCAGCAGTTCTTTGACCCTTTTGGGGAAGAGCTCCTACGAGCAGTACTTC.

This clonotype has a count of ten or more. The gene calls are TRBV25-1 and TRBJ2-3; 12 bases fit TRBD2. J gave up 2 bases and V 8 bases, and 5 bases lay outside the gene matches. The CDR3 loop spans 15 amino acids. Germline V CDR1 and CDR2: MGHDK, SYGVNS. The CDR3: CASLLAGGNTDTQYF. CDR3 bases: TGTGCCAGCCTACTAGCGGGAGGAAACACAGATACGCAGTATTTT. Using reference TRBV25-1 and TRBJ2-3 for the parts outside the CDR3, the full variable domain is EADIYQTPRYLVIGTGKKITLECSQTMGHDKMYWYQQDPGMELHLIHYSYGVNSTEKGDLSSESTVSRIRTEHFPLTLESARPSHTSQYLCASLLAGGNTDTQYFGPGTRLTVL.

This clonotype was recorded many times. V gene TRBV5-4 combines with J gene TRBJ2-1, with D possibly matching TRBD2 (5 bases). The CDR3 consists of 15 residues. Trimming pared 0 bases from V and 3 bases from J, leaving 10 bases between. The germline CDR1 and CDR2 sequences are SGHNT and YYREEE (reference sequence). This CDR3 reads CASSLVGGGYNEQFF. For the CDR3, the DNA is TGTGCCAGCAGCTTGGTTGGCGGAGGCTACAATGAGCAGTTCTTC.

The rearrangement uses TRBV20-1 and TRBJ2-6; no clear D. The germline CDR1 and CDR2 sequences are DFQATT and SNEGSKA (reference sequence). V gave up 0 bases and J gave up 0 bases, with 15 bases separating them. The CDR3 consists of 18 residues. The CDR3 protein is CSARDQLGSYSGANVLTF. CDR3 coding DNA: TGCAGTGCTAGAGACCAACTCGGCAGCTACTCTGGGGCCAACGTCCTGACTTTC.

Ten or more counts support this clonotype. V and J are TRBV9 and TRBJ2-1, with D perhaps being TRBD1 or TRBD2 (5 bases each). V lost 0 bases and J 7 bases, leaving 17 bases between the germline ends. CDR3 length: 16 amino acids. Germline V gene data show CDR1 as SGDLS and CDR2 as YYNGEE. Here the CDR3 reads CASSVGGLLKGNEQFF. CDR3 nucleotide sequence: TGTGCCAGCAGCGTAGGAGGACTCCTAAAGGGGAATGAGCAGTTCTTC.

This clonotype was detected a few times. The rearrangement links TRBV28 to TRBJ2-7; no clear D. Between the trimmed V and J ends, which lost 3 bases and 6 bases, there was a span of 12 bases. The CDR3 length is 13 residues. CDR1 MDHEN and CDR2 SYDVKM come from the germline V gene. CDR3 nucleotides: TGTGCCAGCAGTTTCCAGCAACGGACCGAGCAGTACTTC. Its translation is CASSFQQRTEQYF.

Many counts were recorded for this clonotype. The V gene is TRBV28, the J gene TRBJ2-5; 7 positions agree with TRBD1. Germline V gene lookup returns CDR1 MDHEN and CDR2 SYDVKM. CDR3 length: 13 amino acids. Trimming cost V 6 bases and J 3 bases; bases outside gene matches: 4. Here the CDR3 DNA reads TGTGCCAGCAGGCCGACAGGGAAAGAGACCCAGTACTTC. Translation gives CASRPTGKETQYF.

The chain links TRBV7-9 to TRBJ2-7; 9 bases align to TRBD2. The junction had 8 bases not matched to a gene; V was cut back by 5 bases and J by 0 bases. The CDR3 extends over 16 amino acids. From germline, CDR1 is SEHNR and CDR2 FQNEAQ (reference sequence). CDR3 sequence reads: CASSPSWREGSYEQYF. In DNA form, the CDR3 reads TGTGCCAGCAGCCCGTCCTGGCGGGAGGGCTCCTACGAGCAGTACTTC. The variable domain in full, completed from reference TRBV7-9 and TRBJ2-7, reads DTGVSQNPRHKITKRGQNVTFRCDPISEHNRLYWYRQTLGQGPEFLTYFQNEAQLEKSRLLSDRFSAERPKGSFSTLEIQRTEQGDSAMYLCASSPSWREGSYEQYFGPGTRLTVT.

This clonotype was found many times. J is TRBJ2-3 and V is TRBV5-1; the match to TRBD2 covers 8 bases. Germline values: CDR1 SGHRS, CDR2 YFSETQ. This CDR3 is built from 12 residues. J gave up 7 bases and V 4 bases, and 2 bases lay outside the gene matches. CDR3 coding DNA: TGCGCCAGCAGCCTAGCGGGCTATACGCAGTATTTT. Its protein is CASSLAGYTQYF.

This clonotype was seen ten or more times. CDR3 nucleotide sequence: TGTGCCAGCGGCGCCGGGACTAGCGCTTTGTATTTT. This translates into CASGAGTSALYF. This chain links TRBV6-1 with TRBJ2-3, with 10 nucleotides matching TRBD2. V shed 8 bases, J shed 14 bases, and the junction held 10 bases outside the gene matches. Germline assignment: CDR1 MNHNS and CDR2 SASEGT. This CDR3 is 12 amino acids long.

This clonotype has at least ten counts. The V and J genes are TRBV29-1 and TRBJ1-2, with D uncertain. The CDR3 is 12 residues long. V dropped 4 bases and J dropped 8 bases, with 14 bases sitting between them. Germline V gene lookup returns CDR1 SQVTM and CDR2 ANQGSEA. As DNA, the CDR3 is TGCAGCGTTGGCGAGGCTTTAGGGGGCTACACCTTC. The encoded protein is CSVGEALGGYTF.

This clonotype has a count of ten or more. This sequence joins TRBV6-2 or TRBV6-3 and TRBJ2-1; TRBD1 matches 7 bases. V shed 7 bases and J 4 bases; nucleotides not matched to a gene: 7. Germline-derived CDR1 and CDR2 are MNHEY and SVGEGT. The CDR3 loop spans 14 amino acids. The CDR3 DNA reads TGTGCCAGCATCCCAAGGGACAGTTACAATGAGCAGTTCTTC. It translates to CASIPRDSYNEQFF.

This clonotype was observed many times. The CDR3 reads CASSLGQFGYF. The CDR3 DNA sequence: TGTGCCAGCAGCCTAGGACAATTCGGGTACTTC. The chain employs TRBV7-9 and TRBJ2-5, with D maybe TRBD1 (5 bases). The V gene's germline CDR1 is SEHNR and CDR2 FQNEAQ (reference sequence). This CDR3 is built from 11 residues. Between the trimmed V and J ends, which lost 5 bases and 13 bases, there was a span of 14 bases.

V is TRBV23-1 and J is TRBJ2-1, with D perhaps TRBD1 (6 bases). TRBV23-1 is marked as an open reading frame, function uncertain. CDR3 length: 16 residues. The V end lost 7 bases, the J end lost 2 bases, and 18 bases lay between the germline ends. This CDR3 is CASKHNGQSTYNEQFF. The DNA of the CDR3 is TGCGCCAGCAAACATAACGGACAGTCGACCTACAATGAGCAGTTCTTC.

This clonotype was recorded at least ten times. V is TRBV20-1 and J is TRBJ2-7; weak D call: TRBD2 (5 bases). The V gene lost 3 bases and the J gene lost 4 bases, with 10 bases spanning the gap. Per germline, CDR1 DFQATT and CDR2 SNEGSKA (reference sequence). CDR3 size: 12 residues. The DNA for the CDR3 is TGCAGTGCTAGCGAGGGCGGGTACGAGCAGTACTTC. Protein sequence: CSASEGGYEQYF.

The gene calls are TRBV12-3 or TRBV12-4 and TRBJ2-7; the match to TRBD1 covers 11 bases. V trimming: 1 base; J trimming: 1 base; junction bases outside the gene matches: 6. The CDR3 has 17 residues. The CDR3 DNA reads as TGTGCCAGCAGTTTAGGGACAGGGGGCTCCGGGTCCTACGAGCAGTACGTC. Translating gives CASSLGTGGSGSYEQYV.

In this sample, this clonotype turned up many times. This rearrangement joins TRBV15 to TRBJ2-5; D is unclear. The germline gives CDR1 LNHNV, CDR2 YYDKDF (reference sequence). The length of the CDR3 is 15 residues. With 0 bases removed from V and 1 base from J, the gap between germline ends came to 9 bases. CDR3 nucleotide sequence: TGTGCCACCAGCAGAGATCAGCTAGGCCAAGAGACCCAGTACTTC. It codes for CATSRDQLGQETQYF.

This clonotype was picked up many times. V gene TRBV21-1 combines with J gene TRBJ1-3; TRBD1 reflects the table's D call only, with no check against the DNA. TRBV21-1 is a pseudogene locus. The CDR3 is 17 amino acids. The CDR3 region is CASSKATNDRDGNTIYF. CDR3 bases: TGTGCCAGCAGCAAAGCGACAAACGACAGGGATGGAAACACCATATATTTT.